The 25 T cell receptor beta chains in this list originate from one sample, sequenced in a study of cytomegalovirus exposure and HLA in healthy donors. The PCR used 60 Vbeta and 13 Jbeta primers. TCRdb's table, derived via immunoSEQ multiplex PCR, lists solely in-frame clones and lacks some. Of about 260,000 clones listed, roughly two thirds are singletons. Sequenced sample: PBMCs. The receptors originated from a female donor in good health and CMV-seronegative.

The V and J genes are TRBV6-4 and TRBJ1-1, with D maybe TRBD1 (6 bases). Trimming removed 4 bases at V and 4 bases at J, with 10 bases between. The CDR3 consists of 13 residues. Germline V CDR1 and CDR2: MRHNA, SNTAGT. CDR3 in amino acids: CASSVGGGTEAFF. CDR3 nucleotide sequence: TGTGCCAGCAGTGTAGGGGGGGGCACTGAAGCTTTCTTT.

This clone was seen a handful of times. The chain recombines TRBV19 with TRBJ1-2; 7 bases match TRBD1. The germline gives CDR1 LNHDA, CDR2 SQIVND (reference sequence). The CDR3 is made up of 13 amino acids. The V gene end was trimmed by 4 bases and the J gene end by 6 bases; junction bases not matched to a gene: 5. The CDR3 region has the DNA TGTGCCAGTAGTAACGACAGGGTGCATGGCTACACCTTC. It yields the protein CASSNDRVHGYTF.

CDR3 coding DNA: TGTGCCAGCAGCTTCCTCCGGGCTAGCGGGAAAGAGACCCAGTACTTC. It translates to CASSFLRASGKETQYF. J is TRBJ2-5 and V is TRBV5-6; 9 positions match TRBD2. The CDR3 has 16 amino acids. The trim removed 2 bases at V and 3 bases at J, leaving 8 bases unmatched. CDR1 is SGHDT and CDR2 is YYEEEE in the germline V gene.

The chain joins TRBV7-2 to TRBJ1-2; 7 bases align to TRBD1. The CDR3 extends over 13 amino acids. Germline V gene data show CDR1 as SGHTA and CDR2 as FQGNSA. After removal of 8 bases from V and 5 bases from J, the junction contained 8 bases not matched to a gene. CDR3 in amino acids: CASAPTGTYGYTF. The CDR3 DNA is TGTGCCAGCGCGCCGACAGGGACTTATGGCTACACCTTC.

The chain is built from TRBV6-5 and TRBJ2-5; D perhaps matches TRBD1 (6 bases). The end of the DNA is better explained by TRBJ2-7, so the J call may be wrong. The CDR3 totals 13 residues. Germline loops: CDR1 MNHEY, CDR2 SVGAGI. CDR3 residues: CASSVLQGYEQYF. CDR3 coding DNA: TGTGCCAGCAGTGTACTACAGGGTTACGAGCAGTACTTC.

V gene TRBV11-3 combines with J gene TRBJ2-1, with TRBD2 matching 13 bases. Trimming at V came to 5 bases and at J to 6 bases, leaving 4 bases not matched to a gene. The CDR3 has 15 residues. Germline V gene data show CDR1 as SGHNT and CDR2 as YENEEA. The CDR3 DNA is TGTGCCAGCAGCCCTCGGACTAGCGGGAGCAATGAGCAGTTCTTC. It specifies CASSPRTSGSNEQFF.

The chain employs TRBV5-6 and TRBJ2-7; 9 nucleotides match TRBD2. The V segment lost 5 bases and the J segment 1 base; nucleotides outside the gene matches: 7. CDR3 length: 15 residues. CDR1 is SGHDT, CDR2 YYEEEE, per germline. CDR3 amino acids: CASRAAGGGSYEQYF. DNA for the CDR3: TGTGCCAGCAGGGCAGCGGGGGGTGGGTCCTACGAGCAGTACTTC.

The chain is built from TRBV4-1 and TRBJ2-7; D may be TRBD2 (6 bases). Germline assignment: CDR1 MGHRA and CDR2 YSYEKL. Trimming left V 0 bases short and J 11 bases short, with 14 bases between. The CDR3 loop spans 13 amino acids. CDR3 sequence (DNA): TGCGCCAGCAGCCAAGAATCCGGATCGGGGGAGTACTTC. Translation gives CASSQESGSGEYF.

This clone has only a few counts. V usage is TRBV6-1 and J usage is TRBJ1-1; a weak D match, TRBD1 (6 bases). Between the trimmed V and J ends, which lost 3 bases and 6 bases, there was a span of 17 bases. The CDR3 length is 15 residues. The germline CDR1 and CDR2 sequences are MNHNS and SASEGT. CDR3 in amino acids: CASSEFLTGSPEAFF. Here the CDR3 DNA reads TGTGCCAGCAGTGAGTTTCTCACAGGGAGTCCTGAAGCTTTCTTT.

The chain employs TRBV27 and TRBJ1-2; D unresolved. The ends were cut back, 9 bases at V and 1 base at J, with 21 bases in the middle. Germline CDR1 and CDR2: MNHEY and SMNVEV (reference sequence). CDR3 length equals 16 residues. CDR3 protein: CASLSYDPEDNYGYTF. The CDR3 DNA reads as TGTGCCAGTTTATCTTACGACCCCGAGGATAACTATGGCTACACCTTC.

This chain joins TRBV19 and TRBJ1-1; no firm D call. V shed 1 base and J shed 8 bases, with 11 bases lying between them. Germline loops: CDR1 LNHDA, CDR2 SQIVND (reference sequence). CDR3 length: 13 residues. CDR3 region: CASSIVGYPEAFF. The CDR3 coding sequence is TGTGCCAGTAGTATAGTCGGTTACCCCGAAGCTTTCTTT.

In regard to this clone: Within the sample, other DNA sequences also encode this same CDR3. The chain employs TRBV5-8 and TRBJ1-2; D unresolved. Per germline, CDR1 SGHTS and CDR2 YDEGEE. This CDR3 contains 10 residues. The V and J ends lost 4 bases and 8 bases respectively, with 6 bases between them. CDR3: CASSEAGYTF. Here the CDR3 DNA reads TGTGCCAGCAGCGAGGCAGGCTACACCTTC.

This chain links TRBV7-6 with TRBJ1-3, with 9 bases matching TRBD1. The trim removed 0 bases at V and 4 bases at J, leaving 7 bases unmatched. From germline, CDR1 is SGHVS and CDR2 FNYEAQ. The CDR3 contains 17 residues. The CDR3 protein is CASSLAEDRGRGNTIYF. The CDR3 DNA follows: TGTGCCAGCAGCTTAGCGGAGGACAGGGGCCGGGGAAACACCATATATTTT.

This clone was observed a handful of times. This chain links TRBV28 with TRBJ1-1, with D possibly matching TRBD1 (6 bases). Germline V gene sequence: CDR1 MDHEN, CDR2 SYDVKM. There are 16 residues in the CDR3. Trimming cost V 7 bases and J 1 base, with 19 bases left between them. CDR3 DNA sequence: TGTGCCAGCATATCCAGCCAGGGGTCGAAGAACACTGAAGCTTTCTTT. Protein sequence: CASISSQGSKNTEAFF.

The genes are TRBV6-5 and TRBJ1-2; D gene unclear. V lost 8 bases and J lost 0, with 10 bases in between. CDR3 size: 13 residues. CDR1 is MNHEY, CDR2 SVGAGI, per germline. CDR3: CASSLRSNYGYTF. As DNA, the CDR3 is TGTGCCAGCTCCCTACGTTCTAACTATGGCTACACCTTC.

CDR3 sequence (DNA): TGTGCCAGCAGTTTAGGGGGCTTCTCCGCTGAAGCTTTCTTT. Its translation is CASSLGGFSAEAFF. This rearrangement joins TRBV27 to TRBJ1-1, with a tentative D call TRBD1 (6 bases). The CDR3 spans 14 residues. CDR1 MNHEY and CDR2 SMNVEV come from the germline V gene (reference sequence). Trimming removed 2 bases from V and 6 bases from J, with 13 bases in between.

This clone was counted between two and nine times. The chain employs TRBV5-1 and TRBJ2-2; D possibly corresponds to TRBD1 (6 bases). V shed 9 bases and J shed 7 bases, with 28 bases lying between them. Germline V gives CDR1 SGHRS, CDR2 YFSETQ. The CDR3 sequence is 17 residues long. CDR3 loop: CATTPGGLQGSGGELFF. The CDR3 coding sequence is TGCGCCACCACCCCCGGCGGCTTACAGGGAAGCGGCGGGGAGCTGTTTTTT.

This chain joins TRBV27 and TRBJ2-7; 8 nucleotides align to TRBD1. CDR1 and CDR2 from the germline V gene are MNHEY and SMNVEV (reference sequence). This CDR3 is 18 amino acids long. The junction had 15 bases not matched to a gene; V was cut back by 1 base and J by 4 bases. This CDR3 reads CASSLFQGTPQGGYEQYF. The CDR3 region has the DNA TGTGCCAGCAGTTTATTCCAGGGCACGCCACAGGGGGGTTACGAGCAGTACTTC.

The V and J genes are TRBV7-9 and TRBJ2-7, with unresolved D. The CDR3 covers 14 residues. V shed 3 bases and J shed 3 bases, with 12 bases lying between them. Germline V gives CDR1 SEHNR, CDR2 FQNEAQ (reference sequence). CDR3 loop: CASSFSPLDYEQYF. CDR3 coding DNA: TGTGCCAGCAGCTTTTCTCCTCTAGACTACGAGCAGTACTTC.

The rearrangement links TRBV7-9 to TRBJ2-3; TRBD2 is a possible D gene (5 bases). Germline V lookup: CDR1 SEHNR, CDR2 FQNEAQ (reference sequence). The CDR3 spans 15 residues. The V gene lost 6 bases and the J gene lost 4 bases, with 17 bases spanning the gap. DNA for the CDR3: TGTGCCAGCAGTCCCGAGGGCCCGATCTCAGATACGCAGTATTTT. Translating gives CASSPEGPISDTQYF.

This clone was found a few times. The chain employs TRBV28 and TRBJ2-7, with TRBD1 identical over 11 bases. The V segment lost 6 bases and the J segment 3 bases; nucleotides outside the gene matches: 7. The CDR3 runs 15 residues. Germline values: CDR1 MDHEN, CDR2 SYDVKM. CDR3: CASRGSGTGGYEQYF. The CDR3, as DNA: TGTGCCAGCAGAGGATCCGGGACAGGGGGCTACGAGCAGTACTTC. The variable domain in full, with the rest retrieved from reference TRBV28 and TRBJ2-7, is DVKVTQSSRYLVKRTGEKVFLECVQDMDHENMFWYRQDPGLGLRLIYFSYDVKMKEKGDIPEGYSVSREKKERFSLILESASTNQTSMYLCASRGSGTGGYEQYFGPGTRLTVT.

The gene calls are TRBV7-8 and TRBJ2-5, with 10 bases fitting TRBD1. The last part of the DNA fits TRBJ2-7 better; the J call may be wrong. Germline V gives CDR1 SGHVS, CDR2 FQNEAQ. The CDR3 is 14 residues long. The CDR3 spells CASSLRDRGTEQYF. The CDR3 DNA reads TGTGCCAGCAGCTTAAGGGACAGGGGTACCGAGCAGTACTTC.

The chain joins TRBV5-1 to TRBJ2-7; maybe TRBD2 (5 bases). This CDR3 spans 15 amino acids. Trimming left V 3 bases short and J 0 bases short, with 13 bases between. Germline V lookup: CDR1 SGHRS, CDR2 YFSETQ. The CDR3 DNA sequence: TGCGCCAGCAGCTCGGACGGGATAATCTCCTACGAGCAGTACTTC. It is translated as CASSSDGIISYEQYF.

The chain has TRBV7-7 and TRBJ2-5; 7 positions match TRBD1. V shed 5 bases and J 5 bases; nucleotides not matched to a gene: 8. This CDR3 is 14 amino acids long. In germline, CDR1 is SSHAT, CDR2 FNYEAQ (reference sequence). The CDR3 DNA reads TGTGCCAGCAGCGAAAGTACAGGGGTGGAGACCCAGTACTTC. Its translation is CASSESTGVETQYF.

The chain is built from TRBV6-6 and TRBJ2-7; 10 bases are a match to TRBD2. CDR3 length equals 15 residues. After removal of 7 bases from V and 1 base from J, the junction contained 7 bases not matched to a gene. Germline CDR1 reads MNHNY; CDR2 reads SVGAGI (reference sequence). The CDR3 DNA follows: TGTGCCAGCAACCTACTAGCGGGAAAGTCCTACGAGCAGTACTTC. Its protein product is CASNLLAGKSYEQYF.